A selection of T cell receptor beta chains follows, all from one sample in a study. TCRdb fed the RT-PCR reads into MiXCR, producing one record per CDR3 protein. The data show about 680,000 distinct CDR3 sequences, 13% to 15% seen once. The material sequenced was memory CD4+ T cells from blood. The receptors come from a female donor in good health, serving as a healthy control. CDR3s include the opening cysteine and the closing phenylalanine or tryptophan. Each record gives: J gene, CDR3 length, V gene, D gene, clone size, CDR3 DNA, CDR3 protein. The D gene is left open where the match is weak. Where a row states a size, it is once, few, many or the class of an expanded clone; other rows omit it.

TRBJ2-7 | 13 | TRBV4-3 | NA | many | TGCGCCAGCAGCCAAGTGCACTCCTACGAGCAGTACTTC | CASSQVHSYEQYF
TRBJ2-1 | 15 | TRBV12-3/TRBV12-4 | NA | many | TGTGCCAGCAGTTTAAACCAGGGAAACTACAATGAGCAGTTCTTC | CASSLNQGNYNEQFF
TRBJ2-1 | 20 | TRBV9 | TRBD1 | few | TGTGCCAGCAGCGGAACAGGGGGCGCACGGCTAGGAGGCTCCTACAATGAGCAGTTCTTC | CASSGTGGARLGGSYNEQFF
TRBJ1-2 | 14 | TRBV12-3/TRBV12-4 | NA | NA | TGTGCCAGCAGTCCTACCGGCGGGAGCTATGGCTACACCTTC | CASSPTGGSYGYTF
TRBJ2-7 | 14 | TRBV6-5 | NA | few | TGTGCCAGCAGTTGGGGGCCCAGCTCCTACGAGCAGTACTTC | CASSWGPSSYEQYF
TRBJ2-5 | 17 | TRBV20-1 | TRBD1 | few | TGCAGTGCTAGAGCCCTACAGGGGGCTATCTCTCTTCAGACCCAGTACTTC | CSARALQGAISLQTQYF
TRBJ1-4 | 13 | TRBV27 | NA | few | TGTGCCAGCAGTCTCGACCATAATGAAAAACTGTTTTTT | CASSLDHNEKLFF
TRBJ1-1 | 14 | TRBV6-5 | NA | many | TGTGCCAGCAGTACGACAGGTGTGAACACTGAAGCTTTCTTT | CASSTTGVNTEAFF
TRBJ1-2 | 14 | TRBV6-5 | NA | many | TGTGCCAGCAGTTATATGGGGGAAGGCTATGGCTACACCTTC | CASSYMGEGYGYTF
TRBJ1-1 | 14 | TRBV6-6 | NA | few | TGTGCCAGCAGTTACGCGGGAGCGAACACTGAAGCTTTCTTT | CASSYAGANTEAFF
TRBJ1-2 | 13 | TRBV7-9 | TRBD1 | few | TGTGCCAGCAGCCACGGACAGGGTTATGGCTACACCTTC | CASSHGQGYGYTF
TRBJ1-6 | 14 | TRBV7-3 | NA | few | TGTGCCAGCAGCTACGACGGCGTTAATTCACCCCTCCACTTT | CASSYDGVNSPLHF
TRBJ1-3 | 15 | TRBV10-3 | NA | many | TGTGCCATCAGTGAGTCATCGAGCTCTGGAAACACCATATATTTT | CAISESSSSGNTIYF
TRBJ2-7 | 14 | TRBV20-1 | NA | few | TGCAGTGCTAGAGATCGGCAGCGGAACTACGAGCAGTACTTC | CSARDRQRNYEQYF
TRBJ2-7 | 15 | TRBV3-1 | TRBD2 | many | TGTGCCAGCAGCCAAGATCCCGGGAGGGGTTACGAGCAGTACTTC | CASSQDPGRGYEQYF
TRBJ1-1 | 15 | TRBV7-2 | NA | few | TGTGCCAGCAGCTTAACGACAGGTATTAACACTGAAGCTTTCTTT | CASSLTTGINTEAFF
TRBJ2-7 | 14 | TRBV29-1 | TRBD1 | many | TGCAGCGCTACCTCCGGGACAGGGGCCTACGAGCAGTACTTC | CSATSGTGAYEQYF
TRBJ1-1 | 15 | TRBV29-1 | NA | few | TGCAGCGTTGTCGGGACACCCTGGGGGAACACTGAAGCTTTCTTT | CSVVGTPWGNTEAFF
TRBJ2-7 | 17 | TRBV29-1 | NA | many | TGCAGCGTTGCGATGGGGGTACAGGGTAAAGTAGCCTACGAGCAGTACTTC | CSVAMGVQGKVAYEQYF
TRBJ2-3 | 18 | TRBV4-3 | NA | few | TGCGCCAGCAGCCAACGACAAGTCCCTACCACTAGCACAGATACGCAGTATTTT | CASSQRQVPTTSTDTQYF
TRBJ2-3 | 14 | TRBV4-3 | TRBD2 | many | TGCGCCACCCGTCGGGGGGGGGATACAGATACGCAGTATTTT | CATRRGGDTDTQYF
TRBJ2-7 | 15 | TRBV27 | TRBD1 | many | TGTGCCAGCAGTTTATTTGGACAGGGGGTCAACGAGCAGTACTTC | CASSLFGQGVNEQYF
TRBJ2-5 | 15 | TRBV4-2 | NA | NA | TGTGCCAGCAGCCAAGAGGGACACAGCCAAGAGACCCAGTACTTC | CASSQEGHSQETQYF
TRBJ2-4 | 13 | TRBV10-2 | NA | many | TGCGCCAGCAGTGACAGGTCTCCCGGGCTTCAGTACTTC | CASSDRSPGLQYF
TRBJ2-3 | 16 | TRBV5-1 | TRBD1 | NA | TGCGCCAGCAGCCCCGGGACAGAGAGTAGCACAGATACGCAGTATTTT | CASSPGTESSTDTQYF
TRBJ2-3 | 13 | TRBV9 | NA | NA | TGTGCCAGCAGCGTAGATACCGCAGATACGCAGTATTTT | CASSVDTADTQYF
TRBJ2-1 | 14 | TRBV6-2/TRBV6-3 | NA | few | TGTGCCAGCAGTGAACGACAGGACTACAATGAGCAGTTCTTC | CASSERQDYNEQFF
TRBJ1-2 | 11 | TRBV29-1 | NA | NA | TGCAGCCTCGGGGCGAACTATGGCTACACCTTC | CSLGANYGYTF
TRBJ2-5 | 13 | TRBV5-5 | NA | NA | TGTGCCAGCAGCACGGAGTACCAAGAGACCCAGTACTTC | CASSTEYQETQYF
TRBJ2-7 | 15 | TRBV6-1 | TRBD2 | many | TGTGCCAGCAGTGAGGTTAGCGGGAACTCCTACGAGCAGTACTTC | CASSEVSGNSYEQYF
TRBJ1-5 | 13 | TRBV7-2 | NA | many | TGTGCCAGCAGCTTAGACAGGGCTCAGCCCCAGCATTTT | CASSLDRAQPQHF
TRBJ2-6 | 15 | TRBV20-1 | TRBD1 | NA | TGCAGTGCTAAGACAGGGGCCTCTGGGGCCAACGTCCTGACTTTC | CSAKTGASGANVLTF
TRBJ2-5 | 14 | TRBV6-1 | NA | NA | TGTGCCAGCAGTGAACACGGGGGTGATGAGACCCAGTACTTC | CASSEHGGDETQYF
TRBJ2-1 | 12 | TRBV20-1 | TRBD1 | many | TGCAGTGCAGCGGACAGGGAAAATGAGCAGTTCTTC | CSAADRENEQFF
TRBJ2-3 | 18 | TRBV9 | TRBD2 | NA | TGTGCCAGCAGCGTAGTTTCTAGCGGGGGGCTCGGCACAGATACGCAGTATTTT | CASSVVSSGGLGTDTQYF
TRBJ1-2 | 15 | TRBV28 | TRBD1 | NA | TGTGCCAGCAGTTCCCCCGGGACAGGGGATCGAGGCTACACCTTC | CASSSPGTGDRGYTF
TRBJ1-5 | 17 | TRBV20-1 | NA | NA | TGCAGTGCTAGAGCATTCTCGAGAAGAAATAGCAATCAGCCCCAGCATTTT | CSARAFSRRNSNQPQHF
TRBJ2-7 | 15 | TRBV3-1 | NA | few | TGTGCCAGCAGCCAAGACTTAATTCGAGCCTACGAGCAGTACTTC | CASSQDLIRAYEQYF
TRBJ2-2 | 18 | TRBV18 | NA | NA | TGTGCCAGCTCACCTAACACGGAGAGGGGAAGAGGCACCGAGGAGCTGTTTTTT | CASSPNTERGRGTEELFF
TRBJ2-1 | 14 | TRBV2 | TRBD2 | few | TGTGCCACACAGACCGGGACTAGAGGCGGTGAGCAGTTCTTC | CATQTGTRGGEQFF
TRBJ1-5 | 13 | TRBV6-2/TRBV6-3 | TRBD1 | many | TGTGCCAGCACCCTACAGGGGAATCAGCCCCAGCATTTT | CASTLQGNQPQHF
TRBJ1-1 | 13 | TRBV2 | NA | NA | TGTGCCAGCAGCTCCGACCCGAACACTGAAGCTTTCTTT | CASSSDPNTEAFF
TRBJ2-3 | 12 | TRBV18 | TRBD1 | NA | TGTGCCAGCTCACCAGAGGGGGCTGCGCAGTATTTT | CASSPEGAAQYF
TRBJ1-4 | 17 | TRBV7-8 | NA | NA | TGTGCCAGCAGACTTTCCCGGTCCCAGGTGGCTTATGAAAAACTGTTTTTT | CASRLSRSQVAYEKLFF
TRBJ2-2 | 14 | TRBV24-1 | TRBD2 | few | TGTGCCACCGGAGGACTAGCGGGATCCGGGGAGCTGTTTTTT | CATGGLAGSGELFF
TRBJ1-2 | 14 | TRBV6-6 | TRBD1 | few | TGTGCCAGCAGCTCCCTGGCAGGGGGACAGGGCTACACCTTC | CASSSLAGGQGYTF
TRBJ2-1 | 15 | TRBV4-3 | NA | many | TGCGCCAGCAGCCAAGAGCCCAGTCTAGGCAATGAGCAGTTCTTC | CASSQEPSLGNEQFF
TRBJ2-1 | 15 | TRBV27 | TRBD2 | many | TGTGCCAGCAGCCCCGGGACTAGCCCTCCCAATGAGCAGTTCTTC | CASSPGTSPPNEQFF
TRBJ1-3 | 15 | TRBV5-5 | NA | few | TGTGCCAGCAGCTTGGGGCTGGGGTCCGGAAACACCATATATTTT | CASSLGLGSGNTIYF
TRBJ2-3 | 14 | TRBV20-1 | NA | many | TGCAGTGCTCGGAGACAGAGCGGCACAGATACGCAGTATTTT | CSARRQSGTDTQYF
TRBJ2-7 | 13 | TRBV20-1 | TRBD2 | NA | TGCAGTGCTACGGCGGGAGCCGGCTACGAGCAGTACTTC | CSATAGAGYEQYF
TRBJ2-4 | 14 | TRBV28 | NA | once | TGTGCCAGCAGTTTCCAGCAGACCAAAAACATTCAGTACTTC | CASSFQQTKNIQYF